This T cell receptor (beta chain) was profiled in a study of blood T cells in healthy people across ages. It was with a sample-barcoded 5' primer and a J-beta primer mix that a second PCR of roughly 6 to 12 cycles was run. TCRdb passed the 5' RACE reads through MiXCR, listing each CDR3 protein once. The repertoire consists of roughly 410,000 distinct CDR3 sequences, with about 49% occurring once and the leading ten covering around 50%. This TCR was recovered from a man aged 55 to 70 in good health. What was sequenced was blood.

The CDR3 is CASSGTGYGGQYF. In DNA form, the CDR3 reads TGTGCCAGCAGTGGGACAGGGTATGGCGGGCAGTACTTC. The chain combines TRBV2 with TRBJ2-5; 8 nucleotides align to TRBD1. The junction had 9 bases not matched to a gene; V was cut back by 4 bases and J by 11 bases. Per the germline V gene, CDR1 is SNHLY and CDR2 is FYNNEI. The CDR3 spans 13 residues. The full variable domain, its missing parts supplied by reference TRBV2 and TRBJ2-5, is EPEVTQTPSHQVTQMGQEVILRCVPISNHLYFYWYRQILGQKVEFLVSFYNNEISEKSEIFDDQFSVERPDGSNFTLKIRSTKLEDSAMYFCASSGTGYGGQYFGPGTRLLVL.